Listed here are 19 T cell receptor beta chains from one sample, sequenced in a study of T cells in Graves' hyperthyroidism and ophthalmopathy. TCR beta CDR3 sequences were amplified from RNA transcripts. A first-round RT-PCR of the TCR CDR3 used the HTBI primer set. Using its own MiXCR run on the multiplex PCR reads, TCRdb lists one record per CDR3 protein. The sample shows around 190,000 distinct CDR3 sequences, 17% of them seen only once. Sequenced: blood. These receptor sequences come from a woman in her forties or fifties with Graves' hyperthyroidism.

The table lists this clonotype with many counts. The chain couples TRBV10-3 to TRBJ2-7; D possibly corresponds to TRBD2 (5 bases). V dropped 3 bases and J dropped 3 bases, with 12 bases sitting between them. The germline CDR1 and CDR2 sequences are ENHRY and SYGVKD. CDR3 length equals 14 residues. CDR3 loop: CAISDVLGVYEQYF. Written as DNA, the CDR3 is TGTGCCATCAGTGATGTACTAGGTGTCTACGAGCAGTACTTC.

This clonotype was recorded at least ten times. This rearrangement joins TRBV20-1 to TRBJ1-5, with D uncertain. The germline V gene encodes CDR1 DFQATT and CDR2 SNEGSKA (reference sequence). The CDR3 is 13 amino acids. Trimming cost V 3 bases and J 1 base, with 7 bases left between them. CDR3 sequence: CSASWESNQPQHF. Here the CDR3 DNA reads TGCAGTGCTAGTTGGGAAAGCAATCAGCCCCAGCATTTT.

The chain joins TRBV28 to TRBJ1-6; 7 bases are a match to TRBD1. CDR1 MDHEN and CDR2 SYDVKM come from the germline V gene. The CDR3 contains 15 residues. Losses at the gene ends were 2 bases for V and 7 bases for J; bases not matched to a gene: 5. CDR3 nucleotides: TGTGCCAGCAGTTTAACGACAGGGACCAATTCACCCCTCCACTTT. Translating it yields CASSLTTGTNSPLHF.

This clonotype was found a few times. The J gene is TRBJ2-2, the V gene TRBV3-1, with TRBD1 matching 7 bases. The J segment lost 1 base and the V segment lost 3 bases, leaving 2 bases of the junction unmatched. CDR3 length: 15 amino acids. Per germline, CDR1 LGHDT and CDR2 YNNKEL (reference sequence). This chain's CDR3 is CASSQGDRNTGELFF. CDR3 bases: TGTGCCAGCAGCCAGGGGGACAGGAACACCGGGGAGCTGTTTTTT.

This clonotype was counted between two and nine times. The CDR3 DNA reads TGTGCCAGTAGCATAAAAGGGGTTTATTGGAGCGGCCAAGAGACCCAGTACTTC. Encoded protein: CASSIKGVYWSGQETQYF. The chain carries TRBV19 and TRBJ2-5, with D tentatively TRBD1 or TRBD2 (5 bases each). Germline CDR1 LNHDA, CDR2 SQIVND (reference sequence). Deletions cut 6 bases from V and 1 base from J, with 24 bases between. The CDR3 totals 18 residues. The full variable domain, in which reference TRBV19 and TRBJ2-5 provide the parts outside the CDR3, is DGGITQSPKYLFRKEGQNVTLSCEQNLNHDAMYWYRQDPGQGLRLIYYSQIVNDFQKGDIAEGYSVSREKKESFPLTVTSAQKNPTAFYLCASSIKGVYWSGQETQYFGPGTRLLVL.

This clonotype was counted at least ten times. The chain recombines TRBV10-3 with TRBJ1-2, with D tentatively TRBD1 (5 bases). The CDR3 length is 14 residues. Germline CDR1 reads ENHRY; CDR2 reads SYGVKD. Trimming removed 7 bases at V and 7 bases at J, with 19 bases between. This chain's CDR3 is CAIIGRDARGGYTF. The CDR3 DNA reads as TGTGCCATCATCGGAAGGGACGCCCGGGGTGGCTACACCTTC.

This clonotype appeared many times. The J gene is TRBJ1-1, the V gene TRBV27; D gene uncertain. CDR1 MNHEY and CDR2 SMNVEV come from the germline V gene (reference sequence). The CDR3 runs to 14 residues. With 3 bases removed from V and 6 bases from J, the gap between germline ends came to 14 bases. In DNA form, the CDR3 reads TGTGCCAGCAGTTTGGACCCCTCCTATCCTGAAGCTTTCTTT. It codes for CASSLDPSYPEAFF.

The rearrangement uses TRBV9 and TRBJ1-5; D is undetermined. The germline gives CDR1 SGDLS, CDR2 YYNGEE. This CDR3 spans 15 amino acids. Trimming removed 0 bases from V and 1 base from J, with 8 bases in between. The CDR3 loop is CASSVGLGSNQPQHF. The CDR3, as DNA: TGTGCCAGCAGCGTAGGGTTGGGGAGCAATCAGCCCCAGCATTTT.

The genes are TRBV29-1 and TRBJ1-1, with a tentative D call TRBD1 (6 bases). Looked up from germline, CDR1 is SQVTM and CDR2 is ANQGSEA. This CDR3 contains 13 residues. The V end lost 1 base, the J end lost 6 bases, and 12 bases lay between the germline ends. CDR3 amino acids: CSVEGQEGAEAFF. In nucleotides, the CDR3 is TGCAGCGTTGAAGGCCAGGAGGGGGCTGAAGCTTTCTTT.

About this clonotype: With a much larger clone just one base away, this may be a read error. V usage is TRBV7-2 and J usage is TRBJ2-1; D unresolved. This CDR3 region has 11 residues. Germline V gene data show CDR1 as SGHTA and CDR2 as FQGNSA. The CDR3 reads CVSSFYNEQFF. CDR3 sequence (DNA): TGTGTCAGCAGCTTTTACAATGAGCAGTTCTTC.

In its sample, this clonotype was seen many times. This sequence joins TRBV29-1 and TRBJ1-1; D not resolved. Deletions cut 5 bases from V and 4 bases from J, with 8 bases between. CDR1 and CDR2 (germline): SQVTM, ANQGSEA. The CDR3 contains 11 residues. CDR3 in DNA: TGCAGCGTTACACGGGGCACTGAAGCTTTCTTT. This sequence encodes CSVTRGTEAFF. The full variable domain, in which reference TRBV29-1 and TRBJ1-1 provide the parts outside the CDR3, is SAVISQKPSRDICQRGTSLTIQCQVDSQVTMMFWYRQQPGQSLTLIATANQGSEATYESGFVIDKFPISRPNLTFSTLTVSNMSPEDSSIYLCSVTRGTEAFFGQGTRLTVV.

Details on this clonotype: This may arise from a read error, as a much more abundant clone is one base away. The chain uses TRBV20-1 and TRBJ2-1, with 10 bases matching TRBD1. Germline CDR1 is DFQATT and CDR2 is SNEGSKA (reference sequence). The CDR3 loop spans 13 amino acids. Unmatched junction bases numbered 9, after V lost 6 bases and J lost 10 bases. This chain's CDR3 is CSAAGQGSYEQFF. The CDR3 nucleotides read TGCAGTGCGGCGGGACAGGGGAGCTACGAGCAGTTCTTC.

This clonotype came up many times. The chain's CDR3 is CASSQLAGETQYF. The CDR3 DNA follows: TGTGCCAGCAGCCAACTAGCGGGGGAGACCCAGTACTTC. This rearrangement joins TRBV7-2 to TRBJ2-5; 10 bases agree with TRBD2. The CDR3 has 13 residues. V trimming: 5 bases; J trimming: 5 bases; junction bases outside the gene matches: 2. The germline CDR1 and CDR2 sequences are SGHTA and FQGNSA.

There are many counts of this clonotype. This chain uses TRBV29-1 with TRBJ2-7, with TRBD1 matching over 7 bases. The germline V gene encodes CDR1 SQVTM and CDR2 ANQGSEA. The V segment lost 3 bases and the J segment 2 bases; nucleotides outside the gene matches: 4. CDR3 length: 13 residues. The CDR3 reads CSVERDSTYEQYF. For the CDR3, the DNA is TGCAGCGTTGAGAGGGACAGCACCTACGAGCAGTACTTC.

This clonotype was recorded many times. The chain combines TRBV20-1 with TRBJ2-1; D is undetermined. This CDR3 has 11 residues. Germline V gene lookup returns CDR1 DFQATT and CDR2 SNEGSKA (reference sequence). Deletions cut 1 base from V and 5 bases from J, with 3 bases between. The CDR3, as DNA: TGCAGTGCTAGAGGAGACAATGAGCAGTTCTTC. Encoded protein: CSARGDNEQFF.

This clonotype has ten or more counts. The V and J genes are TRBV3-1 and TRBJ1-2; D is possibly TRBD1 (5 bases). The CDR3 is 13 amino acids. V lost 3 bases, J lost 8 bases, and 13 bases lay in between. The germline V gene encodes CDR1 LGHDT and CDR2 YNNKEL (reference sequence). CDR3 protein: CASSHRDGLGYTF. The CDR3 coding sequence is TGTGCCAGCAGCCACCGGGACGGTTTGGGCTACACCTTC.

The chain employs TRBV18 and TRBJ2-7; D is ambiguous. Trimming stripped 3 bases from V and 3 bases from J, with 12 bases between. CDR3 length equals 14 residues. Germline CDR1 KGHSH, CDR2 LQKENI. The CDR3: CASSPGTDVYEQYF. CDR3 nucleotides: TGTGCCAGCTCACCGGGTACTGACGTCTACGAGCAGTACTTC.

This clonotype was recorded many times. The J gene is TRBJ2-3, the V gene TRBV12-3 or TRBV12-4; 10 bases align to TRBD2. The trim removed 3 bases at V and 6 bases at J, leaving 9 bases unmatched. The CDR3 is 16 amino acids. This CDR3 reads CASSFRSGRAQDTQYF. CDR3 in DNA: TGTGCCAGCAGTTTTCGCAGCGGGAGGGCCCAGGATACGCAGTATTTT.

Only a few counts were recorded for this clonotype. The chain combines TRBV6-2 or TRBV6-3 with TRBJ2-7; TRBD1 matches 8 bases. This CDR3 has 15 amino acids. Germline V lookup: CDR1 MNHEY, CDR2 SVGEGT. The J segment lost 3 bases and the V segment lost 6 bases, leaving 10 bases of the junction unmatched. The CDR3 coding sequence is TGTGCCAGCAGAATGACAGGGGAGATCGACTACGAGCAGTACTTC. It encodes CASRMTGEIDYEQYF.